This TCR beta chain was sequenced for a study of shared clonotypes between healthy human individuals. Study-wide points: Rarefaction showed sorted-subset sequencing was incomplete despite large depth. Limitation of the genetic and exposure-history diversity represented came from the few donors. Clonotypes which were not shared had lower generation probabilities than clonotypes that all four donors shared.

Germline trimming cut 7 bases from V and 10 bases from J; bases unmatched to any gene: 9. The CDR3 extends over 14 amino acids. From germline, CDR1 is KGHSH and CDR2 LQKENI. The table came from immunoSEQ multiplex PCR; TCRdb's copy has only in-frame clones and leaves some out. In the table there are about 1,500,000 clones, around 95% of which are singletons. On this clone itself: Its antigen remains unknown.

Memory CD4+ cells were the fraction left after CD45RA+ naive selection. The sample comprised naive CD4+ T cells sorted from blood. Subset meaning: CD45RA+ positively selected. The chain carries TRBV18 and TRBJ2-1, with TRBD2 matching over 11 bases. The clonotype was recovered from a man aged 25-45 years in good health. CDR3 protein: CASWGGTSGPEQFF. CDR3 sequence (DNA): TGTGCCAGCTGGGGGGGGACTAGCGGTCCAGAGCAGTTCTTC. The entire variable domain, with the rest obtained from reference TRBV18 and TRBJ2-1, is as follows: NAGVMQNPRHLVRRRGQEARLRCSPMKGHSHVYWYRQLPEEGLKFMVYLQKENIIDESGMPKERFSAEFPKEGPSILRIQQVVRGDSAAYFCASWGGTSGPEQFFGPGTRLTVL.